This T cell receptor beta chain was captured by sequencing in a study of glioma-infiltrating T cells. The germline V and J ends were trimmed by 6 bases and 12 bases, with 18 bases remaining between them. The CDR3 length is 13 residues. The iRepertoire nested amplicon-rescue multiplex PCR amplified TCR alpha and beta CDR3s from RNA. TCRdb used MiXCR to reprocess the multiplex PCR reads, holding one entry per CDR3 protein. The sample lists 100,000 to 150,000 distinct CDR3 sequences, around 23% seen once, with under 35% in the top ten. Study-wide results and limits: Tissue and blood shared very few CDR3 sequences. Tissue-blood divergence was below expectation in non-neoplastic patients, above in gliomas.

This clonotype appeared a few times. Its target is unknown. The clonotype was recovered from a human donor with low-grade glioma or glioblastoma, undergoing nonglioma brain surgery, or in good health (not recorded which). This sequence joins TRBV12-3 or TRBV12-4 and TRBJ2-1; no firm D call. Sequencing was done on a sample of glioma tissue, nonneoplastic brain tissue, or PBMCs (not recorded which). Written as DNA, the CDR3 is TGTGCCAGCAGCCCCGTACAAACGATGGTGCAGTTCTTC. This encodes CASSPVQTMVQFF.